This T cell receptor beta chain stems from a study of blood T cell repertoires in COVID-19. The wider study: Collection of acute and convalescent COVID-19 samples took place in the United States, Italy and Spain. Sources were T cells, B-cell-depleted T cells, or PBMCs; the material itself was cDNA or gDNA.

Patients of the Seattle cohort, enrolled during active infection, were followed longitudinally. Study processing details: The assay estimated nucleated cells by amplifying reference gene primers. Profiled with immunoSEQ multiplex PCR; TCRdb holds only in-frame clones, not every one. V, J and clone size reflect that table, while D and trimming were determined from the DNA. The top ten hold about 40% of the sample, which has about 64,000 clones, over 75% seen once. CDR3 length equals 17 residues. The V gene's germline CDR1 is LGHNA and CDR2 YSLEER. The V segment lost 1 base and the J segment 2 bases; nucleotides outside the gene matches: 5.

This TCR came from a woman in her fifties or sixties with COVID-19, enrolled during active disease. The V call is TRBV4-3, the J call TRBJ2-1; 10 bases align to TRBD2. Sequencing was done on a sample of peripheral blood. The CDR3 DNA reads as TGCGCCAGCAGCCAAGGAGCGGGAGGGCCCCCCTACAATGAGCAGTTCTTC. As protein: CASSQGAGGPPYNEQFF.